This TCR beta chain was found in a study of blood T cell repertoires in COVID-19. Data came from immunoSEQ multiplex PCR; TCRdb stores just in-frame clones and leaves some out. The table shows about 53,000 clones, with roughly 79% occurring only once. Looked up from germline, CDR1 is SGHVS and CDR2 is FQNEAQ. The CDR3 spans 17 residues. V lost 2 bases, J lost 2 bases, and 2 bases stayed unmatched. The sample consisted of peripheral blood. This sequence originates from a human donor in a cohort sampled during active COVID-19. This chain connects TRBV7-8 to TRBJ2-3, with 15 bases that match TRBD2. CDR3 in amino acids: CASSLRTSGGVTDTQYF. As DNA, the CDR3 is TGTGCCAGCAGCTTAAGGACTAGCGGGGGGGTCACAGATACGCAGTATTTT.